One sample yielded the 16 T cell receptor beta chains listed below, sequenced in a study of Tregs in tolerant kidney transplant recipients. Assay: immunoSEQ multiplex PCR; the TCRdb copy retains only in-frame clones and omits some. Of roughly 17,000 clones in the sample, 80% to 90% were seen once. Material: Tregs from blood. The receptors shown here come from a human donor in good health.

The CDR3 nucleotides read TGCGCCAGCAGCCAGCGGGCGGGATGGTCCTACGAGCAGTACTTC. Its translation: CASSQRAGWSYEQYF. V and J are TRBV4-3 and TRBJ2-7, with D perhaps TRBD2 (6 bases). The ends were cut back, 3 bases at V and 1 base at J, with 13 bases in the middle. The CDR3 length is 15 residues. CDR1 and CDR2 (germline): LGHNA, YSLEER.

The chain employs TRBV7-2 and TRBJ2-3, with D tentatively TRBD1 or TRBD2 (5 bases each). This CDR3 is built from 13 residues. Germline V gene lookup returns CDR1 SGHTA and CDR2 FQGNSA. V lost 5 bases and J 6 bases, leaving 12 bases between the germline ends. The CDR3: CASSPGPLDTQYF. CDR3 nucleotides: TGTGCCAGCAGCCCGGGGCCTCTGGATACGCAGTATTTT.

V and J are TRBV7-9 and TRBJ1-1; D not resolved. This CDR3 has 13 residues. The germline gives CDR1 SEHNR, CDR2 FQNEAQ (reference sequence). V was pared by 5 bases and J by 10 bases, with 17 bases between. The CDR3 loop is CASSRQTAGPAFF. The CDR3 DNA follows: TGTGCCAGCAGCCGCCAGACGGCCGGCCCAGCTTTCTTT.

V is TRBV28 and J is TRBJ2-5; TRBD2 is a possible D gene (7 bases). Germline-derived CDR1 and CDR2 are MDHEN and SYDVKM. V lost 4 bases, J lost 5 bases, and 14 bases lay in between. The CDR3 is made up of 14 amino acids. In DNA, the CDR3 is TGTGCCAGCAGTTATGACAGGACTAGGGAGACCCAGTACTTC. Protein sequence: CASSYDRTRETQYF.

The chain employs TRBV6-6 and TRBJ2-5; TRBD1 agrees at 10 bases. V lost 4 bases, J lost 11 bases, and 7 bases stayed unmatched. Looked up from germline, CDR1 is MNHNY and CDR2 is SVGAGI (reference sequence). The length of the CDR3 is 13 residues. In DNA, the CDR3 is TGTGCCAGCAGTTCCCAGGGACAGGGGTGGCAGTACTTC. Encoded protein: CASSSQGQGWQYF.

The J gene is TRBJ2-1, the V gene TRBV2; 9 bases align to TRBD1. Germline-derived CDR1 and CDR2 are SNHLY and FYNNEI. The CDR3 has 13 residues. Trimming took 4 bases from V and 8 from J; bases not matched to a gene: 3. The CDR3 protein is CASSGRTGDEQFF. The CDR3 coding sequence is TGTGCCAGCAGTGGGCGGACAGGGGATGAGCAGTTCTTC.

In its sample, this clone was seen a few times. This specimen includes other DNA sequences encoding the same CDR3. The chain links TRBV5-6 to TRBJ1-6; D not certain. V was cut by 2 bases and J by 0 bases, with 9 bases left in between. Germline assignment: CDR1 SGHDT and CDR2 YYEEEE. The CDR3 length is 16 residues. This CDR3 reads CASSFRTSSYNSPLHF. In DNA form, the CDR3 reads TGTGCCAGCAGCTTTAGGACGAGCTCCTATAATTCACCCCTCCACTTT.

The chain carries TRBV15 and TRBJ1-5; D not certain. Trimming removed 1 base at V and 1 base at J, with 11 bases between. CDR1 and CDR2 (germline): LNHNV, YYDKDF (reference sequence). The CDR3 spans 16 residues. This chain's CDR3 is CATSRGQGLSNQPQHF. CDR3 nucleotides: TGTGCCACCAGCAGAGGACAAGGGCTCAGCAATCAGCCCCAGCATTTT.

The genes are TRBV11-3 and TRBJ2-6; D call uncertain. The CDR3 runs 15 residues. V dropped 2 bases and J dropped 2 bases, with 7 bases sitting between them. From germline, CDR1 is SGHNT and CDR2 YENEEA. The CDR3 nucleotides are TGTGCCAGCAGCTTATCCTCGGCTGGGGCCAACGTCCTGACTTTC. Encoded protein: CASSLSSAGANVLTF.

The genes are TRBV7-3 and TRBJ2-1, with D unclear. This CDR3 is 14 amino acids long. Germline CDR1 SGHTA, CDR2 FQGTGA. V was clipped by 0 bases and J by 5 bases, with 8 bases between them. The CDR3: CASSLTSSNNEQFF. The CDR3 DNA sequence: TGTGCCAGCAGCTTAACTTCCAGCAACAATGAGCAGTTCTTC. Together with reference TRBV7-3 and TRBJ2-1, the CDR3 gives the full variable domain: GAGVSQTPSNKVTEKGKYVELRCDPISGHTALYWYRQSLGQGPEFLIYFQGTGAADDSGLPNDRFFAVRPEGSVSTLKIQRTERGDSAVYLCASSLTSSNNEQFFGPGTRLTVL.

This clone has a handful of counts. The CDR3 loop reads CASSLIGVDGYTF. The CDR3 DNA reads TGTGCCAGCAGCTTGATAGGGGTAGATGGCTACACCTTC. The chain joins TRBV5-6 to TRBJ1-2, with D possibly matching TRBD1 (5 bases). This CDR3 spans 13 amino acids. The germline V and J ends were trimmed by 1 base and 6 bases, with 10 bases remaining between them. CDR1 and CDR2 from the germline V gene are SGHDT and YYEEEE.

This clone has just one count. The chain is built from TRBV2 and TRBJ2-1, with TRBD2 identical over 10 bases. The J segment lost 10 bases and the V segment lost 6 bases, leaving 6 bases of the junction unmatched. The CDR3 has 13 residues. Per germline, CDR1 SNHLY and CDR2 FYNNEI. CDR3 bases: TGTGCCAGCAGCCCTAGCGGGAGAGAGGAGCAGTTCTTC. Amino acid sequence: CASSPSGREEQFF.

This sequence joins TRBV7-3 and TRBJ2-1; 9 nucleotides align to TRBD2. This CDR3 is 15 amino acids long. The germline V gene encodes CDR1 SGHTA and CDR2 FQGTGA. After removal of 5 bases from V and 4 bases from J, the junction contained 6 bases not matched to a gene. CDR3 residues: CASSPGLAKYNEQFF. The CDR3 nucleotides are TGTGCCAGCAGCCCTGGACTAGCGAAATACAATGAGCAGTTCTTC.

The genes are TRBV6-1 and TRBJ2-1; possibly TRBD1 for D (6 bases). CDR1 and CDR2 from the germline V gene are MNHNS and SASEGT. V was shortened by 5 bases and J by 8 bases, with 19 bases between the two germline ends. This CDR3 region has 15 residues. CDR3 DNA: TGTGCCAGCAGTTTTTTTTCGTTGGGGGCCTATGAGCAGTTCTTC. It is translated as CASSFFSLGAYEQFF.

The V and J genes are TRBV6-5 and TRBJ1-2, with TRBD1 matching 8 bases. Germline CDR1 is MNHEY and CDR2 is SVGAGI. This CDR3 has 14 residues. Trimming cost V 6 bases and J 5 bases; bases outside gene matches: 8. The CDR3: CASSPTGDPYGYTF. The CDR3 DNA follows: TGTGCCAGCAGCCCGACAGGGGACCCATATGGCTACACCTTC.

The chain has TRBV6-1 and TRBJ1-6, with 8 positions matching TRBD1. Germline CDR1 and CDR2: MNHNS and SASEGT. The CDR3 length is 12 residues. Germline trimming cut 8 bases from V and 7 bases from J; bases unmatched to any gene: 1. The CDR3 DNA is TGTGCCAGCGGACAGGGAAATTCACCCCTCCACTTT. It specifies CASGQGNSPLHF.